The present entry profiles one TCR beta chain with its context. Antigen specificity is unknown. Losses at the gene ends were 0 bases for V and 3 bases for J; bases not matched to a gene: 6. From germline, CDR1 is MNHEY and CDR2 SVGAGI. This CDR3 region has 16 residues. Researchers ran the PCR with 60 Vbeta and 13 Jbeta primers. Some clones are missing from TCRdb's copy, which holds only in-frame ones; the method was immunoSEQ multiplex PCR. Found here are under 300,000 clones, around four fifths of them singletons; the top ten hold approximately 2%. This sample was taken from a study of cytomegalovirus exposure and HLA in healthy donors. Study-level results: Both high specificity and high sensitivity reportedly marked the classifier's diagnosis of cytomegalovirus status. Relative to equally common others, HLA-associated TCR beta chains showed greater clonal expansion in a later analysis. Several of the most significant clusters were apparently associated with common viral pathogens in a later analysis.

The sequence derives from a woman in her forties in good health and CMV-seropositive. The chain carries TRBV6-5 and TRBJ2-5, with 8 bases that match TRBD2. The material sequenced was PBMCs. In nucleotides, the CDR3 is TGTGCCAGCAGTTACTCCGGACTAGCTGCAAAAGAGACCCAGTACTTC. Encoded protein: CASSYSGLAAKETQYF.